This TCR beta chain was identified in a study of response to subunit inactivated influenza vaccine. Notes on the study in general: Few new T cells, the authors suggested, are recruited by each seasonal influenza vaccination.

Via MiXCR, TCRdb re-called the RT-PCR reads, giving one row per CDR3 protein. The data contain approximately 700,000 distinct CDR3 sequences, approximately 14% of them singletons. This clonotype was counted only a few times. The antigen is not known. J gave up 10 bases and V 3 bases, and 8 bases lay outside the gene matches. The CDR3 is 15 amino acids. Germline V gene data show CDR1 as LNHNV and CDR2 as YYDKDF (reference sequence). The receptor was derived from a man in his forties or fifties who received an inactivated influenza vaccine. The input for sequencing was PBMCs from blood, taken around 14 days before vaccination. The chain combines TRBV15 with TRBJ2-3, with TRBD2 matching over 12 bases. CDR3 sequence: CATSRDGTSGSSQYF. CDR3 coding DNA: TGTGCCACCAGCAGGGATGGGACTAGCGGGTCGTCGCAGTATTTT.